Described below is a single T cell receptor (beta chain) sequence and its context. The data belong to a study of T cell changes during pregnancy in multiple sclerosis. This CDR3 region has 17 residues. Between the trimmed V and J ends, which lost 1 base and 2 bases, there was a span of 15 bases. Germline lookup yields CDR1 SGHNT and CDR2 YYREEE (reference sequence). Some clones are missing from TCRdb's copy, which holds only in-frame ones; the method was immunoSEQ multiplex PCR. This table holds tens of thousands of clones, 90% to 95% found once. The material sequenced was peripheral blood, taken after pregnancy. The TCR was taken from a female donor in good health, enrolled as a control in a pregnancy study. The chain links TRBV5-4 to TRBJ2-2; perhaps TRBD2 as D (6 bases). The CDR3 DNA is TGTGCCAGCAGCTTGCCTCCCGCCGGGGGAAACACCGGGGAGCTGTTTTTT. This translates into CASSLPPAGGNTGELFF.